Included here is one T cell receptor beta chain sequence, with context. The sample originates from a study of shared clonotypes between healthy human individuals. Study-level information: Per-donor plates numbered three CD4 naive, three CD4 memory, two CD8 naive and one CD8 memory.

Methods used by the authors: Junction-only sequences produced by ImmunoSEQ had no quality scores, so filtering differed. Sequencing used immunoSEQ multiplex PCR; TCRdb keeps in-frame clones, though not all of them. V, J and clone size derive from that table, while D and trimming were established from the DNA sequence. This sample has 2,100,000 or so clones; approximately 94% occur once, and the top ten carry over 0.1%. The CDR3 contains 12 residues. V was clipped by 5 bases and J by 2 bases, with 8 bases between them. Germline V gene lookup returns CDR1 GTSNPN and CDR2 SVGIG (reference sequence). Naive CD4+ cells were CD45RA-selected; the remaining cells were memory.

The sample taken for sequencing was naive CD4+ T cells sorted from blood. Subset defined: CD45RA+ positively selected. V gene TRBV30 combines with J gene TRBJ2-3; no definite D call. The TCR originated in a man between 18 and 35 years old in good health. The CDR3 DNA reads TGTGCCTGGGGTCGGAACACAGATACGCAGTATTTT. This sequence encodes CAWGRNTDTQYF.